This paragraph covers one T cell receptor (beta chain) sequence. The antigen remains unidentified. Terminally differentiated effector memory CD45RA+ cells were excluded by CCR7 positive selection of CD45RO-negative cells. CDR3 length: 13 residues. CDR1 and CDR2 (germline): SGHNT, YYREEE (reference sequence). Trimming cost V 10 bases and J 5 bases, with 19 bases left between them. Each cell subset's genomic DNA was divided evenly among several immunoSEQ plates. Here immunoSEQ multiplex PCR was the method, and the copy in TCRdb shows in-frame clones only, minus some. This sample yields roughly 600,000 clones, of which about 98% are seen a single time; approximately 0.3% belongs to the top ten. This record belongs to a study of shared clonotypes between healthy human individuals. Study-level information: Three plates were used per donor for CD4 naive, three for CD4 memory, two for CD8 naive and one for CD8 memory.

Whole-study findings and limits: Limitation of the genetic and exposure-history diversity represented came from the few donors.

The sample taken for sequencing was naive CD8+ T cells sorted from blood. This sequence originates from a man aged 25-45 years in good health. This rearrangement joins TRBV5-4 to TRBJ2-7, with D possibly TRBD2 on 6 matching bases. For the CDR3, the DNA is TGTGCCGTACATGGGACTCGCCCGGACGAGCAGTACTTC. Its protein is CAVHGTRPDEQYF. The variable domain in full, completed from reference TRBV5-4 and TRBJ2-7, reads ETGVTQSPTHLIKTRGQQVTLRCSSQSGHNTVSWYQQALGQGPQFIFQYYREEENGRGNFPPRFSGLQFPNYSSELNVNALELDDSALYLCAVHGTRPDEQYFGPGTRLTVT.